The sequence of this T cell receptor beta chain was determined in a study of identical twins. Regarding the study as a whole: Beta clonotypes that were abundant in cord blood contained fewer insertions, a pattern absent from memory repertoires. Invariant MAIT and iNKT cells could partly confound zero-insertion analyses. The models gave estimates that fell short of the out-of-frame TCR alpha sharing seen in monozygotic twins.

Unique molecular identifiers were in the cDNA, with template-switch universal primer binding. From the 5' RACE reads, TCRdb called clonotypes with MiXCR, one entry per CDR3 protein. The sample includes 300,000 to 400,000 distinct CDR3 sequences, around 9.7% seen only once; the top ten take roughly 8.9%. This clonotype appeared many times. Its cognate antigen is unknown. V lost 6 bases and J lost 5, with 8 bases in between. The CDR3 contains 11 residues. Sequenced: naive T cells sorted from blood. The sequence came from a woman aged 50 to 60 in good health. The chain is built from TRBV12-3 or TRBV12-4 and TRBJ2-7, with D possibly matching TRBD1 (5 bases). In DNA form, the CDR3 reads TGTGCCAGCAGCCAGGGCCACGAGCAGTACGTC. It codes for CASSQGHEQYV.